The clone carrying this T cell receptor (beta chain) has more than one count but fewer than ten. Its antigen is not known. The germline CDR1 and CDR2 sequences are SGHVS and FQNEAQ. With 2 bases removed from V and 3 bases from J, the gap between germline ends came to 11 bases. The CDR3 consists of 15 residues. Treatment given: oral pan-JAK inhibitor, 5-10 mg twice daily. The data derive from a study of CD8+ T cells in alopecia areata. Overall study results and limits: Persistence during tofacitinib was seen for many expanded lesional clones in scalp and blood.

RNA, once extracted, was reverse transcribed into cDNA for use as the sequencing template. TCRdb's table, derived via immunoSEQ multiplex PCR, lists solely in-frame clones and lacks some. Of hundreds of thousands of clones listed, 60% were seen once; the top ten hold 0.75% to 0.95%. Sequencing used CD4+ T cells sorted from blood, obtained at approximately week 51, from a patient treated with tofacitinib. The sequence came from a human donor with alopecia areata. This chain uses TRBV7-8 with TRBJ1-5; a weak D match, TRBD1 (5 bases). Here the CDR3 reads CASSLSGQHNQPQHF. CDR3 nucleotide sequence: TGTGCCAGCAGCTTATCGGGGCAACACAATCAGCCCCAGCATTTT.